This TCR beta chain was identified during a study of cytomegalovirus exposure and HLA in healthy donors. The primer mix had 60 Vbeta and 13 Jbeta primers. TCRdb's copy holds only in-frame clones and misses some; the assay was immunoSEQ multiplex PCR. This table has about 51,000 clones, approximately 85% appearing once. The germline V gene has CDR1 SEHNR and CDR2 FQNEAQ (reference sequence). Trimming removed 3 bases at V and 5 bases at J, with 13 bases between. CDR3 length: 14 amino acids. The sequenced sample was PBMCs. The receptor's source is a boy between 10 and 17 years old in good health and CMV-seropositive. The rearrangement uses TRBV7-9 and TRBJ1-1, with D possibly matching TRBD1 (5 bases). The CDR3 DNA reads TGTGCCAGCAGCTTTTCCAGGGTCGGTACTGAAGCTTTCTTT. Amino acid sequence: CASSFSRVGTEAFF.